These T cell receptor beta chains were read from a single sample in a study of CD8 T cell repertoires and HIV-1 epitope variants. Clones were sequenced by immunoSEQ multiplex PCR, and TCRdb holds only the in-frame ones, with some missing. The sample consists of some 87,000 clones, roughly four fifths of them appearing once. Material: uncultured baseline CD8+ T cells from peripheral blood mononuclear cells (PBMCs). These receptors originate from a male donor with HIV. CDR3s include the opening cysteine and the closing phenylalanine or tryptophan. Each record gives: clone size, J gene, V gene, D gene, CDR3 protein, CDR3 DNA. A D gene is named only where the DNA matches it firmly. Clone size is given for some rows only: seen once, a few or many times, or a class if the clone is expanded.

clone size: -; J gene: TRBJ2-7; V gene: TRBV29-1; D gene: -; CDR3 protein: CSGLLTRDEQYF; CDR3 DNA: TGCAGCGGACTTCTGACTCGAGACGAGCAGTACTTC
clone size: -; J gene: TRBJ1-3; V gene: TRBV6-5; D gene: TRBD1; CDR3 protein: CASQQGLSGNTIYF; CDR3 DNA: TGTGCCAGCCAACAGGGGCTCTCTGGAAACACCATATATTTT
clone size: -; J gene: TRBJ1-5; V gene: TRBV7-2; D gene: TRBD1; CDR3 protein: CASSSDRESNQPQHF; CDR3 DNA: TGTGCCAGCAGCTCCGACAGGGAAAGCAATCAGCCCCAGCATTTT
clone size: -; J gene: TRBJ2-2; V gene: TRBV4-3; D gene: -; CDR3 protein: CASSQDSTYTGELFF; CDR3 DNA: TGCGCCAGCAGCCAAGATTCCACGTACACCGGGGAGCTGTTTTTT
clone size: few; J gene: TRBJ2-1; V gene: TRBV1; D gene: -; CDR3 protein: CTSSQDISGGGNEQFF; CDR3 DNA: TGCACCAGCAGCCAAGATATTAGCGGGGGGGGCAATGAGCAGTTCTTC
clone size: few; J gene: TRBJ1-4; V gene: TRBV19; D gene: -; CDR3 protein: CASSLTAWDGEKLFF; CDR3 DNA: TGTGCCAGTAGTCTGACTGCATGGGACGGTGAAAAACTGTTTTTT
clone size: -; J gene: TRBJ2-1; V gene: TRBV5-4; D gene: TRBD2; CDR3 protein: CASSLRGQRGGANEQFF; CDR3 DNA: TGTGCCAGCAGCTTGCGGGGGCAGCGCGGGGGGGCCAATGAGCAGTTCTTC
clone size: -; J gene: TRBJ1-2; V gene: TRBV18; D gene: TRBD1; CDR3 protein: CASSPEGGLYGYTF; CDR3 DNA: TGTGCCAGCTCACCAGAAGGGGGCCTCTATGGCTACACCTTC
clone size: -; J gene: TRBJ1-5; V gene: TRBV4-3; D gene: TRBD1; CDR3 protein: CASSQAQGAGQPQHF; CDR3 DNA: TGCGCCAGCAGCCAAGCACAGGGGGCGGGTCAGCCCCAGCATTTT
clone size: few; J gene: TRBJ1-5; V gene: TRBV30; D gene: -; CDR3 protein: CAWSGALNQPQHF; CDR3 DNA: TGTGCCTGGAGTGGGGCCCTTAATCAGCCCCAGCATTTT
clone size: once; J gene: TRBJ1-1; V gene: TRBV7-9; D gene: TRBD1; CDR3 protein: CASSSNTGVAFF; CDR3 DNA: TGTGCCAGCAGCTCAAATACAGGGGTAGCTTTCTTT
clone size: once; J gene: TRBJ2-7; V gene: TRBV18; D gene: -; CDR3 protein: CASSPRTNHEQYF; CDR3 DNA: TGTGCCAGCTCACCACGAACCAACCACGAGCAGTACTTC
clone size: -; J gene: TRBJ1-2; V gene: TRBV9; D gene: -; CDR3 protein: CASSVDYGVLYGYTF; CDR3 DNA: TGTGCCAGCAGCGTAGATTACGGGGTCCTCTATGGCTACACCTTC
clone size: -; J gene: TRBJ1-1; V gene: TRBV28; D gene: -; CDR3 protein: CASSLGRSNTEAFF; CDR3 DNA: TGTGCCAGCAGCCTCGGACGGTCGAACACTGAAGCTTTCTTT
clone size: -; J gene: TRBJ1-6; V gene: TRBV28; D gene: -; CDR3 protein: CASSFFPGHNNSPLHF; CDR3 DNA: TGTGCCAGCAGTTTTTTTCCGGGACATAATAATTCACCCCTCCACTTT
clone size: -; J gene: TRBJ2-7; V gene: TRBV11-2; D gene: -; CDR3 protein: CASSIRYEQYF; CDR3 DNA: TGTGCCAGCAGCATAAGATACGAGCAGTACTTC
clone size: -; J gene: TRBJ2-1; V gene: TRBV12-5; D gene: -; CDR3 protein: CASGSGEQFF; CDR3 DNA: TGTGCTAGTGGTTCCGGCGAGCAGTTCTTC
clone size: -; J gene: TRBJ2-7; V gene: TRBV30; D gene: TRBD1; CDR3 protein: CAWKQGPNSYEQYF; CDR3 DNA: TGTGCCTGGAAACAGGGGCCGAACTCCTACGAGCAGTACTTC
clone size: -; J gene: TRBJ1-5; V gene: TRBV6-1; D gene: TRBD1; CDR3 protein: CASSEFGQEDQPQHF; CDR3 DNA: TGTGCCAGCAGTGAATTCGGACAGGAGGATCAGCCCCAGCATTTT
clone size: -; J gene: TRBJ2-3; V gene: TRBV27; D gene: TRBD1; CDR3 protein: CASSLTGETDTQYF; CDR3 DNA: TGTGCCAGCAGTTTGACAGGGGAGACAGATACGCAGTATTTT
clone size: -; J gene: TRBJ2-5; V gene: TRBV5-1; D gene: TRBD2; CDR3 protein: CASSLASGGQETQYF; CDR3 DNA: TGCGCCAGCAGCTTGGCTAGCGGGGGGCAAGAGACCCAGTACTTC
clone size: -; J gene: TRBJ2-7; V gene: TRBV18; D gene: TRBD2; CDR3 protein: CASSRGSARPSGGNYEQYF; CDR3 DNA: TGTGCCAGCTCACGAGGGTCGGCTCGCCCTAGCGGAGGGAACTACGAGCAGTACTTC
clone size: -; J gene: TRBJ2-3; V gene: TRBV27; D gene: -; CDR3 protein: CASSPDTSSTDTQYF; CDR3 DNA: TGTGCCAGCAGTCCAGACACGTCTAGCACAGATACGCAGTATTTT
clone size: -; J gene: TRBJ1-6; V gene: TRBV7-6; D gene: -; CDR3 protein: CASSGGGNQSSYNSPLHF; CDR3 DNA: TGTGCCAGCAGCGGAGGGGGAAACCAGAGCTCCTATAATTCACCCCTCCACTTT
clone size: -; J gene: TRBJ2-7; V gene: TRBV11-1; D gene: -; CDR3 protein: CASSSSYEQYF; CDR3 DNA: TGTGCCAGCAGCTCTTCCTACGAGCAGTACTTC
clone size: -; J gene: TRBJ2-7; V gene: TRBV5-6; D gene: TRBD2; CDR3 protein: CASSYPGGYEQYF; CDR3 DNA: TGTGCCAGCAGCTACCCCGGGGGGTACGAGCAGTACTTC
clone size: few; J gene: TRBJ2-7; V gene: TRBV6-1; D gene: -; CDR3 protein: CASSEDGGGMWEQYF; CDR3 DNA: TGTGCCAGCAGTGAAGATGGAGGGGGGATGTGGGAGCAGTACTTC
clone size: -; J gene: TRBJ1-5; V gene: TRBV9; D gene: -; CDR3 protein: CASSAGAGQPQHF; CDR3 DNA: TGTGCCAGCAGCGCAGGGGCCGGGCAGCCCCAGCATTTT
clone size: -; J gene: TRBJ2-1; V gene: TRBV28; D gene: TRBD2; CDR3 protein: CASSLPEAGEYEQFF; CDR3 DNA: TGTGCCAGCAGTTTACCCGAAGCGGGAGAATATGAGCAGTTCTTC
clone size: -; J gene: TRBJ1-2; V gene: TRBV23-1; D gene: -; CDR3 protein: CASSRAINCPYEGYTF; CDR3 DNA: TGCGCCAGCAGTCGAGCAATCAACTGCCCTTACGAAGGCTACACCTTC
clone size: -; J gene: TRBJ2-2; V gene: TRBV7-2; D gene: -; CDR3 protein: CASSFKRAGGELFF; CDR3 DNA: TGTGCCAGCAGCTTCAAACGGGCCGGCGGGGAGCTGTTTTTT
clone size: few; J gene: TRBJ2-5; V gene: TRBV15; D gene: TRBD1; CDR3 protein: CATSEFAPGTGGTQYF; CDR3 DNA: TGTGCCACCAGCGAATTTGCCCCCGGGACAGGGGGGACCCAGTACTTC
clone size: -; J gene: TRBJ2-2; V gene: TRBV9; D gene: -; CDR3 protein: CASSVVAYANTGELFF; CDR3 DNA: TGTGCCAGCAGCGTAGTAGCGTACGCGAACACCGGGGAGCTGTTTTTT
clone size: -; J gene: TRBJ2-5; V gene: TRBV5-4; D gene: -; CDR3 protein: CASSFERGGETQYF; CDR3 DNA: TGTGCCAGCAGCTTTGAAAGGGGGGGAGAGACCCAGTACTTC
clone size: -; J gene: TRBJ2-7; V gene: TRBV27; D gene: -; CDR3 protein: CASSLGPGDYEQYF; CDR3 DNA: TGTGCCAGCAGTTTGGGGCCAGGGGATTACGAGCAGTACTTC
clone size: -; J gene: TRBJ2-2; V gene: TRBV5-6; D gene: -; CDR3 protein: CASSFTTGELFF; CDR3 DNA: TGTGCCAGCAGCTTCACTACCGGGGAGCTGTTTTTT
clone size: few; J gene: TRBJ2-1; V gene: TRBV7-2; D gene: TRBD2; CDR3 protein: CASSLVGGSEQFF; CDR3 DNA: TGTGCCAGCAGCTTAGTCGGGGGGAGTGAGCAGTTCTTC
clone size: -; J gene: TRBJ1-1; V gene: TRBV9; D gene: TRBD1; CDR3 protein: CASRTGTNMNTEAFF; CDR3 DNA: TGTGCCAGTCGGACAGGGACTAACATGAACACTGAAGCTTTCTTT
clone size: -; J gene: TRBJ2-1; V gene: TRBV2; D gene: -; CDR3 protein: CARTDPHEQFF; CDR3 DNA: TGTGCCAGAACCGATCCTCATGAGCAGTTCTTC
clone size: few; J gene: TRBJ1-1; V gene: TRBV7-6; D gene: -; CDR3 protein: CASSLDLNTEAFF; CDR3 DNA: TGTGCCAGCAGCTTAGATCTGAACACTGAAGCTTTCTTT
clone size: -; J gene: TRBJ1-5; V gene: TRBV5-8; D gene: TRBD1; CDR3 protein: CASSLEVTGGSNQPQHF; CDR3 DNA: TGTGCCAGCAGCTTGGAGGTGACAGGGGGTTCCAATCAGCCCCAGCATTTT
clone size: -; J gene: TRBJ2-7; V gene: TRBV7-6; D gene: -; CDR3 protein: CASSLSDEGSYEQYF; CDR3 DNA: TGTGCCAGCAGCCTCTCGGATGAGGGTTCCTACGAGCAGTACTTC
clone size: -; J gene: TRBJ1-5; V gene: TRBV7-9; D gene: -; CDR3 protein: CASSLVIGTGRYQPQHF; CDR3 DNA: TGTGCCAGCAGCTTAGTTATTGGCACCGGGAGGTATCAGCCCCAGCATTTT
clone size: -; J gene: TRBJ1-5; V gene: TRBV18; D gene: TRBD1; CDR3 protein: CASSRGTGNQPQHF; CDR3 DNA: TGTGCCAGCTCACGAGGGACAGGCAATCAGCCCCAGCATTTT
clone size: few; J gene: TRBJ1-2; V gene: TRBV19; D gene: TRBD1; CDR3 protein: CASSTQGAYGYTF; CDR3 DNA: TGTGCCAGTAGTACGCAGGGGGCCTATGGCTACACCTTC
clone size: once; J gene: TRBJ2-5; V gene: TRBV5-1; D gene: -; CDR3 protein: CASSLRRSKETQYF; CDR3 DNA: TGCGCCAGCAGCTTGAGGCGGAGTAAAGAGACCCAGTACTTC
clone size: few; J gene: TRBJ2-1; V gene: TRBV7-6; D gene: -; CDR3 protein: CASSFYSGASYNEQFF; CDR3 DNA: TGTGCCAGCAGCTTCTATTCGGGAGCTAGTTACAATGAGCAGTTCTTC
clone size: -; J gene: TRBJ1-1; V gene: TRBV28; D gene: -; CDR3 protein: CASSFDQGRHF; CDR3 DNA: TGTGCCAGCAGTTTTGACCAGGGGCGACACTTT
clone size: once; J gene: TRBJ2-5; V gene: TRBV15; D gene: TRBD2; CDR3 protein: CATGAGGRETQYF; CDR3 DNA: TGTGCCACCGGGGCGGGAGGTAGGGAGACCCAGTACTTC
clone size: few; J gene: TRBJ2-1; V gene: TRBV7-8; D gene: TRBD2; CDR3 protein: CASSFPQGPPSQREGNEQFF; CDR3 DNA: TGTGCCAGCAGCTTCCCCCAGGGCCCTCCCTCCCAGCGGGAGGGCAATGAGCAGTTCTTC
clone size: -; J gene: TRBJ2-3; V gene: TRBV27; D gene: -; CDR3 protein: CASSSRADTQYF; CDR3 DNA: TGTGCCAGCAGCTCCCGAGCAGATACGCAGTATTTT
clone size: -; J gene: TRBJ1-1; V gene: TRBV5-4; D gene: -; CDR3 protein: CASSLDGTYTEAFF; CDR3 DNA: TGTGCCAGCAGCTTGGACGGCACATACACTGAAGCTTTCTTT
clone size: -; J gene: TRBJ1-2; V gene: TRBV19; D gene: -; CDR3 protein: CASHPRGDPGDGYTF; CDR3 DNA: TGTGCCAGTCACCCCCGGGGGGACCCTGGGGATGGCTACACCTTC
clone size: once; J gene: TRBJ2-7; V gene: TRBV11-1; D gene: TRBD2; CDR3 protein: CASSLVGGSYEQYF; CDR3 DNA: TGTGCCAGCAGCTTAGTCGGCGGGAGTTACGAGCAGTACTTC
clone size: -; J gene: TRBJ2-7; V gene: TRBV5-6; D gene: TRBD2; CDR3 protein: CASSLGLAGVNYEQYF; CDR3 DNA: TGTGCCAGCAGCCTCGGACTAGCGGGGGTCAACTACGAGCAGTACTTC
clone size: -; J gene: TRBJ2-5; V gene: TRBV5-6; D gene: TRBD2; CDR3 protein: CASSSERGNNQETQYF; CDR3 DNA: TGTGCCAGCAGCTCTGAGCGGGGAAATAACCAAGAGACCCAGTACTTC
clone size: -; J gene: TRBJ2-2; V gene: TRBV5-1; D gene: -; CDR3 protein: CASSHLSSSDRTGELFF; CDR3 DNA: TGCGCCAGCAGCCATCTCTCTTCTAGCGACCGCACCGGGGAGCTGTTTTTT
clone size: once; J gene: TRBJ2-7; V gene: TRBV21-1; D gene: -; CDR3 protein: CASSKDGRWEGPSKEQYF; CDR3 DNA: TGTGCCAGCAGCAAAGACGGTAGGTGGGAGGGCCCGTCGAAAGAGCAGTACTTC
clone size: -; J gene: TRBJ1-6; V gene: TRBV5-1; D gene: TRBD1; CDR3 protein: CASSLMTGKNSPLHF; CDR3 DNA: TGCGCCAGCAGCTTGATGACAGGGAAAAATTCACCCCTCCACTTT